The rows below give T cell receptor beta chains drawn from one sample of a study of CD8+CD57+ T cells in acquired aplastic anemia. A single record per CDR3 protein comes from TCRdb applying MiXCR to the reads. The sample shows 260,000 or so distinct CDR3 sequences, approximately 79% of them seen only once. Sequencing input: sorted CD4+, CD8+, or CD8+CD57+ T cells (not recorded which) from PBMCs. These receptors were obtained from a human donor with aplastic anemia. CDR3s include the opening cysteine and the closing phenylalanine or tryptophan. A D gene is named only where the DNA matches it firmly. Not every row has a clone size; where given, it reads once, few, many or a size class.

J: TRBJ1-2
size: NA
D: NA
V: TRBV7-8
CDR3: CASSLAGGYLRHTF
DNA: TGTGCCAGCAGCTTAGCGGGAGGTTATCTCCGCCACACCTTC

J: TRBJ1-1
size: NA
D: TRBD1
V: TRBV6-1
CDR3: CASSEDRVDTEAFF
DNA: TGTGCCAGCAGTGAGGACAGGGTAGACACTGAAGCTTTCTTT

J: TRBJ2-1
size: NA
D: TRBD2
V: TRBV6-5
CDR3: CASSYSSSGGGNGQDEQFF
DNA: TGTGCCAGCAGTTACTCTTCTAGCGGGGGCGGAAACGGTCAGGATGAGCAGTTCTTC

J: TRBJ2-3
size: NA
D: NA
V: TRBV7-8
CDR3: CASSLASDPETF
DNA: TGTGCCAGCAGCTTAGCGTCGGATCCGGAGACTTTT

J: TRBJ1-2
size: NA
D: TRBD1
V: TRBV20-1
CDR3: CSARDGDRDNYGYTF
DNA: TGCAGTGCTAGAGACGGGGACAGGGACAACTATGGCTACACCTTC

J: TRBJ2-3
size: NA
D: NA
V: TRBV29-1
CDR3: CSVVGTDTQYF
DNA: TGCAGCGTTGTGGGAACAGATACGCAGTATTTT

J: TRBJ2-3
size: NA
D: NA
V: TRBV5-1
CDR3: CASSLGGGQVDTQYF
DNA: TGCGCCAGCAGCTTGGGGGGGGGCCAGGTAGATACGCAGTATTTT

J: TRBJ2-1
size: NA
D: TRBD2
V: TRBV11-1
CDR3: CASSLELAGVGNEQFF
DNA: TGTGCCAGCAGCTTGGAGCTAGCGGGAGTTGGCAATGAGCAGTTCTTC

J: TRBJ2-7
size: NA
D: NA
V: TRBV7-8
CDR3: CASSYVEGTYEQYF
DNA: TGTGCCAGCAGTTACGTGGAAGGTACCTACGAGCAGTACTTC

J: TRBJ2-5
size: once
D: NA
V: TRBV7-4
CDR3: CASSFRWGWGETQYF
DNA: TGTGCTAGCAGTTTTAGGTGGGGCTGGGGAGAGACCCAGTACTTC

J: TRBJ2-1
size: NA
D: NA
V: TRBV7-3
CDR3: CASSLGGGQYNEQFF
DNA: TGTGCCAGCAGCTTAGGTGGGGGGCAATACAATGAGCAGTTCTTC

J: TRBJ2-3
size: NA
D: NA
V: TRBV19
CDR3: CATSGFHGDTQYF
DNA: TGTGCCACGTCAGGGTTTCATGGAGATACGCAGTATTTT

J: TRBJ1-2
size: once
D: NA
V: TRBV9
CDR3: CASGARGKVLDYGYTF
DNA: TGTGCCAGCGGCGCACGGGGCAAGGTCTTGGACTATGGCTACACCTTC

J: TRBJ1-5
size: NA
D: NA
V: TRBV7-8
CDR3: CASSLDPSMQYDGPQHF
DNA: TGTGCCAGCAGCTTAGATCCCTCGATGCAGTACGATGGGCCCCAGCATTTT

J: TRBJ2-5
size: once
D: NA
V: TRBV2
CDR3: CASSNASSNQPQHF
DNA: TGTGCCAGCAGCAATGCTAGTAGCAATCAGCCCCAGCACTTT

J: TRBJ1-1
size: NA
D: NA
V: TRBV19
CDR3: CASSPGRRNTEAFF
DNA: TGTGCCAGTAGCCCAGGTAGAAGGAACACTGAAGCTTTCTTT

J: TRBJ2-1
size: NA
D: NA
V: TRBV2
CDR3: CASSYVGGAYNEQFF
DNA: TGTGCCAGCAGTTATGTTGGGGGCGCTTACAATGAGCAGTTCTTC

J: TRBJ1-2
size: few
D: NA
V: TRBV20-1
CDR3: CGARGLQVSYGYTF
DNA: TGCGGTGCTAGAGGGTTACAGGTCAGCTATGGCTACACCTTC

J: TRBJ2-1
size: NA
D: TRBD1
V: TRBV15
CDR3: CATSRGDSSYNEQFF
DNA: TGTGCCACCAGCAGAGGGGACAGTTCCTACAATGAGCAGTTCTTC

J: TRBJ2-3
size: once
D: NA
V: TRBV11-2
CDR3: CASSWGDAQYF
DNA: TGTGCCAGCAGCTGGGGAGATGCGCAGTATTTT

J: TRBJ1-5
size: once
D: NA
V: TRBV5-5
CDR3: CASRKAGNSNQPQHF
DNA: TGTGCCAGCAGAAAGGCGGGCAATAGCAATCAGCCCCAGCATTTT

J: TRBJ1-1
size: NA
D: TRBD1
V: TRBV7-9
CDR3: CASSSDQDRVYEQFF
DNA: TGTGCCAGCAGCTCGGATCAGGACAGGGTCTACGAACAGTTCTTT

J: TRBJ2-7
size: few
D: NA
V: TRBV5-4
CDR3: CASSPTGNYEQYF
DNA: TGTGCCAGCAGCCCTACAGGGAACTACGAGCAGTACTTC

J: TRBJ1-5
size: few
D: TRBD1
V: TRBV10-3
CDR3: CAISERQGDQPQHF
DNA: TGTGCCATCAGTGAGAGGCAGGGGGATCAGCCCCAGCATTTT

J: TRBJ2-1
size: NA
D: NA
V: TRBV2
CDR3: CASRDGWADEQFF
DNA: TGTGCCAGCAGGGACGGGTGGGCGGATGAGCAGTTCTTC

J: TRBJ2-3
size: NA
D: NA
V: TRBV9
CDR3: CASSVGVPSPEAF
DNA: TGTGCCAGCAGCGTAGGAGTGCCCTCCCCCGAAGCTTTT

J: TRBJ2-5
size: NA
D: TRBD2
V: TRBV9
CDR3: CASSEGTTSGGETQYF
DNA: TGTGCCAGCAGCGAAGGTACGACTAGCGGTGGGGAGACCCAGTACTTC

J: TRBJ2-3
size: NA
D: NA
V: TRBV7-3
CDR3: CASSSLHAIEHTQYF
DNA: TGTGCCAGCAGCTCCTTACACGCGATCGAGCATACGCAGTATTTT

J: TRBJ1-1
size: NA
D: NA
V: TRBV10-2
CDR3: CASSVGGSSAEAFF
DNA: TGCGCCAGCAGTGTGGGGGGCTCCAGCGCTGAAGCTTTCTTT

J: TRBJ2-1
size: NA
D: TRBD1
V: TRBV19
CDR3: CASSRTGGASNEQFF
DNA: TGTGCCAGTAGTAGGACAGGCGGAGCTTCCAATGAGCAGTTCTTC

J: TRBJ2-7
size: few
D: NA
V: TRBV7-8
CDR3: CASSQEGAHEQYF
DNA: TGTGCCAGCAGCCAGGAGGGGGCACACGAGCAGTACTTC

J: TRBJ2-5
size: NA
D: NA
V: TRBV11-3
CDR3: CASSRGSRQETQYF
DNA: TGTGCCAGCAGCAGAGGCTCGAGACAAGAGACCCAGTACTTC

J: TRBJ2-7
size: once
D: NA
V: TRBV7-3
CDR3: CASSSDCQETQYVQYF
DNA: TGTGCCAGCAGCTCAGATTGTCAAGAGACTCAGTACGTCCAGTACTTC

J: TRBJ2-5
size: NA
D: NA
V: TRBV15
CDR3: CATSRDFLGARETQYF
DNA: TGTGCCACCAGCAGAGATTTCTTGGGGGCTAGGGAGACCCAGTACTTC

J: TRBJ2-3
size: NA
D: TRBD2
V: TRBV15
CDR3: CATSRDEAGESTDTQYF
DNA: TGTGCCACCAGCAGAGACGAGGCGGGAGAAAGCACAGATACGCAGTATTTT

J: TRBJ2-1
size: NA
D: NA
V: TRBV2
CDR3: CASSQTSIYNEHFF
DNA: TGTGCCAGCAGTCAGACGTCGATCTATAATGAGCATTTCTTC

J: TRBJ2-5
size: NA
D: NA
V: TRBV19
CDR3: CASSIVGGASKTQYF
DNA: TGTGCCAGCAGCATAGTTGGAGGGGCTTCCAAGACCCAGTACTTC

J: TRBJ1-1
size: NA
D: NA
V: TRBV19
CDR3: CASLDRNTEAFF
DNA: TGTGCCAGTTTGGACAGGAACACTGAAGCTTTCTTT

J: TRBJ2-3
size: once
D: NA
V: TRBV11-3
CDR3: CASSLDRTGDTQYF
DNA: TGTGCCAGCAGCTTAGATCGGACTGGCGATACGCAGTATTTT

J: TRBJ1-2
size: NA
D: TRBD1
V: TRBV7-2
CDR3: CASSFRPGGTALSTF
DNA: TGTGCCAGCAGCTTTCGTCCAGGCGGGACAGCCCTTTCCACCTTC

J: TRBJ2-1
size: NA
D: NA
V: TRBV7-8
CDR3: CASSSGVTGGQLF
DNA: TGTGCCAGCAGCTCCGGGGTAACTGGCGGACAGTTGTTC

J: TRBJ2-1
size: NA
D: NA
V: TRBV7-2
CDR3: CASSLERDGHVTGYF
DNA: TGTGCCAGCAGCTTGGAGAGGGACGGGCACGTAACCGGCTACTTC

J: TRBJ2-3
size: NA
D: TRBD2
V: TRBV20-1
CDR3: CSAQTSANTQYF
DNA: TGCAGTGCACAGACTAGCGCAAATACGCAGTATTTT

J: TRBJ1-6
size: NA
D: NA
V: TRBV7-2
CDR3: CASSLKSSYNSPLHF
DNA: TGTGCCAGCAGCCTCAAGAGCTCCTATAATTCACCCCTCCACTTT

J: TRBJ2-7
size: once
D: NA
V: TRBV7-8
CDR3: CASSGRGRAYERYF
DNA: TGTGCCAGCAGCGGCCGAGGCCGAGCCTACGAGCGCTACTTC

J: TRBJ2-3
size: NA
D: TRBD2
V: TRBV9
CDR3: CASSVRLAGGHNAQYF
DNA: TGTGCCAGCAGCGTCCGACTAGCGGGAGGACACAATGCGCAGTATTTT